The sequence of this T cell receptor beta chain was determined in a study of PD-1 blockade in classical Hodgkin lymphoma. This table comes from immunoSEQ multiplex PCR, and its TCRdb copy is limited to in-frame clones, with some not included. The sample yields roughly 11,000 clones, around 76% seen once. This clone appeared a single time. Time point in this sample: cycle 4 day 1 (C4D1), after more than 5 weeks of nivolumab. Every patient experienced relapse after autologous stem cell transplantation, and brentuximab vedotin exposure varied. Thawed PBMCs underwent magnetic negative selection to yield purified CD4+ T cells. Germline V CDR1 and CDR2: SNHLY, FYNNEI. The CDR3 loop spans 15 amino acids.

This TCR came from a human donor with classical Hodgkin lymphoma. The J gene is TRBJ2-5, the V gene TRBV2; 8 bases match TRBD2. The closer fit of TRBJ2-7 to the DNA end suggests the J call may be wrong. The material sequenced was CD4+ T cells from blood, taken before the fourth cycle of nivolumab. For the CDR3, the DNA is TGTGCCAGCAGGGACCCCAGCGGGAGAGGGTACGAGCAGTACTTC. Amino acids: CASRDPSGRGYEQYF.